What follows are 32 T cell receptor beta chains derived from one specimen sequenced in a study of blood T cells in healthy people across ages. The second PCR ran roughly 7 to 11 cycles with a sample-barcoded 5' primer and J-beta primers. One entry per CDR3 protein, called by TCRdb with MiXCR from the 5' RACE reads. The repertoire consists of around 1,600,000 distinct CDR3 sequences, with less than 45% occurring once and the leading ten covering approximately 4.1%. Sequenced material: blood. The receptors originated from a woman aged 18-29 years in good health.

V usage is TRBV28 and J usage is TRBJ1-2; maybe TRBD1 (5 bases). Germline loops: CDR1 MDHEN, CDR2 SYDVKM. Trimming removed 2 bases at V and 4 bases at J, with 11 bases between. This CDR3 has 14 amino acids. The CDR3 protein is CASSLPQGAYGYTF. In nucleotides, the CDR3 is TGTGCCAGCAGTTTACCCCAGGGAGCCTATGGCTACACCTTC.

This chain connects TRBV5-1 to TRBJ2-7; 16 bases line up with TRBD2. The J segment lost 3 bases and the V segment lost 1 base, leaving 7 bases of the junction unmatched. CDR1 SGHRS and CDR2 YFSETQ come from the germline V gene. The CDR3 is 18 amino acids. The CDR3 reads CASSLKGLAGGPYYEQYF. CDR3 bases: TGCGCCAGCAGCTTGAAGGGACTAGCGGGAGGGCCCTACTACGAGCAGTACTTC. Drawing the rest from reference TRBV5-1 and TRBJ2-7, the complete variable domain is KAGVTQTPRYLIKTRGQQVTLSCSPISGHRSVSWYQQTPGQGLQFLFEYFSETQRNKGNFPGRFSGRQFSNSRSEMNVSTLELGDSALYLCASSLKGLAGGPYYEQYFGPGTRLTVT.

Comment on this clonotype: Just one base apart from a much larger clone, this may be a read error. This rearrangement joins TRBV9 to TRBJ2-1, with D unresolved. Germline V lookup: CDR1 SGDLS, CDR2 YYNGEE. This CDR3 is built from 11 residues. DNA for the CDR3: TGTGCCGGCAGCTGGGCGGATGAGCAGTTCTTC. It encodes CAGSWADEQFF.

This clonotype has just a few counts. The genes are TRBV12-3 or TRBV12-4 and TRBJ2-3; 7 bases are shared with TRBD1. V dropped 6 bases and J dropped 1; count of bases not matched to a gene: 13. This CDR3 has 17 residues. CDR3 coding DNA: TGTGCCAGCAGCGCCAGTGACAGGGTATGGGGCACAGATACGCAGTATTTT. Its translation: CASSASDRVWGTDTQYF.

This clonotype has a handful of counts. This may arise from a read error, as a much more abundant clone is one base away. CDR3 coding DNA: TGCGCCAGCAGCCAAGGGGGGAGAAACTACGAGCAGTTCTTC. It yields the protein CASSQGGRNYEQFF. This sequence joins TRBV4-1 and TRBJ2-1; perhaps D is TRBD1 or TRBD2 (5 bases each). The germline gives CDR1 MGHRA, CDR2 YSYEKL. The CDR3 has 14 residues. The V end lost 1 base, the J end lost 10 bases, and 14 bases lay between the germline ends.

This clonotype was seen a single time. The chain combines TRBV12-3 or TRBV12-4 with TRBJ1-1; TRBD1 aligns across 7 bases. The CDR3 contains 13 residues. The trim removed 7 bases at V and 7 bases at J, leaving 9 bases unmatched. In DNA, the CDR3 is TGTGCCAGCACCGAGACAGGGCCGTATGAAGCTTTCTTT. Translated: CASTETGPYEAFF.

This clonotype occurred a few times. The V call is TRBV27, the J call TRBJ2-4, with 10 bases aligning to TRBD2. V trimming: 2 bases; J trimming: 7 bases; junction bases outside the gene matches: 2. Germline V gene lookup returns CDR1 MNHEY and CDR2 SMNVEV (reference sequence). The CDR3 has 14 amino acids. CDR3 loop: CASSLLAGVNIQYF. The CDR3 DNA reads TGTGCCAGCAGTTTACTAGCGGGAGTGAACATTCAGTACTTC.

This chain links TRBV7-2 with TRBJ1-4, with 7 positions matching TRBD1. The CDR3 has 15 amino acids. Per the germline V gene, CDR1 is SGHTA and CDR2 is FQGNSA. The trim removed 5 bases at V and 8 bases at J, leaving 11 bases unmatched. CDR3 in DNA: TGTGCCAGCAGCGCCCAGACAGGGTGGGGGGAAAAACTGTTTTTT. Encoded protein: CASSAQTGWGEKLFF.

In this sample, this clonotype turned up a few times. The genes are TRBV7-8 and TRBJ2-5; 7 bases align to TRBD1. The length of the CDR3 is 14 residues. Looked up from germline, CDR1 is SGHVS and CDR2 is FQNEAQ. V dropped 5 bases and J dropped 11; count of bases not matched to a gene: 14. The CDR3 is CASSVGQRHNEQYF. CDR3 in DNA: TGTGCCAGCAGCGTGGGACAGCGCCACAATGAGCAGTACTTC.

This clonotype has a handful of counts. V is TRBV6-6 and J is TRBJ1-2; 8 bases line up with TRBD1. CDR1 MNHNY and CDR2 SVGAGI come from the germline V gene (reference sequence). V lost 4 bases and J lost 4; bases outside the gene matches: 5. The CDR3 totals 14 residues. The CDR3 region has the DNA TGTGCCAGCAGTTTCGCGGACAGGGTCTATGGCTACACCTTC. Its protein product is CASSFADRVYGYTF.

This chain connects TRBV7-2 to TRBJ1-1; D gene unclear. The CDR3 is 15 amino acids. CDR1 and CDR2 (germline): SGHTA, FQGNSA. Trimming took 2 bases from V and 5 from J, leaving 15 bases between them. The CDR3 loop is CASSLTVTAGTEAFF. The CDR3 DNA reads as TGTGCCAGCAGCTTAACAGTTACGGCGGGGACTGAAGCTTTCTTT.

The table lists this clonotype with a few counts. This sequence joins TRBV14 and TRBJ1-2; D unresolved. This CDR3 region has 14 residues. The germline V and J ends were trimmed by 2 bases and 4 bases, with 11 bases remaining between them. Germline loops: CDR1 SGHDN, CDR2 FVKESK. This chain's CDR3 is CASSQTTYPYGYTF. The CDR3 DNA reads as TGTGCCAGCAGCCAAACGACTTACCCCTATGGCTACACCTTC. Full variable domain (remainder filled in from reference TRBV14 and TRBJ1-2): EAGVTQFPSHSVIEKGQTVTLRCDPISGHDNLYWYRRVMGKEIKFLLHFVKESKQDESGMPNNRFLAERTGGTYSTLKVQPAELEDSGVYFCASSQTTYPYGYTFGSGTRLTVV.

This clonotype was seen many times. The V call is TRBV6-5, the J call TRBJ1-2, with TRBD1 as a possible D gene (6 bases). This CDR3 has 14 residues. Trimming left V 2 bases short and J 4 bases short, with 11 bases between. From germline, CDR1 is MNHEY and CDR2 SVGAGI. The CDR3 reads CASSYVGGSYGYTF. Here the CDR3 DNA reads TGTGCCAGCAGTTACGTAGGGGGATCCTATGGCTACACCTTC.

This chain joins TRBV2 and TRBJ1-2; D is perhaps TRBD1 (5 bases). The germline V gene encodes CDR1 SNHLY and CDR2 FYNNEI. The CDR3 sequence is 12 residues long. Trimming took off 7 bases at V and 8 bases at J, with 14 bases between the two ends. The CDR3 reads CASTRDLGGYTF. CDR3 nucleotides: TGTGCCAGCACGCGGGACCTTGGAGGCTACACCTTC.

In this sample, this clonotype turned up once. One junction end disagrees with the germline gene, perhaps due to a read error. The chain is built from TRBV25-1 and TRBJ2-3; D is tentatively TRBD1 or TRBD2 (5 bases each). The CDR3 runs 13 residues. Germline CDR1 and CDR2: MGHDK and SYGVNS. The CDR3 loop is CVSSEYGGDTQYF. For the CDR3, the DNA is TGTGTCAGCAGTGAATATGGGGGAGATACGCAGTATTTT.

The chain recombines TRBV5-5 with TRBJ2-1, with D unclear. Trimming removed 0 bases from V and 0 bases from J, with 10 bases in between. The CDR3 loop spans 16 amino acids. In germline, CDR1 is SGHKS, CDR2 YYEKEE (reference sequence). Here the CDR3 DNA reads TGTGCCAGCAGCTTGGCCCACATCTCCTCCTACAATGAGCAGTTCTTC. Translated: CASSLAHISSYNEQFF.

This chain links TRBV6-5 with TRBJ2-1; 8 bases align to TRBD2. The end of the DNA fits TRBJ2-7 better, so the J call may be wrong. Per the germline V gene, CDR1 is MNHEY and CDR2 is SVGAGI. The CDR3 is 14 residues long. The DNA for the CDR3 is TGTGCCAGCAGTACCGGGACTAGGAACTACGAGCAGTACTTC. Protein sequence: CASSTGTRNYEQYF.

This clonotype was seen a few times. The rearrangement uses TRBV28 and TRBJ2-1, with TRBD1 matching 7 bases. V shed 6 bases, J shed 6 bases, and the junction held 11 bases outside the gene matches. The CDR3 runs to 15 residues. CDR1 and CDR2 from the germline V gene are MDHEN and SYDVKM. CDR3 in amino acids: CASSSGTVDTNEQFF. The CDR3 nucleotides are TGTGCCAGCAGCTCCGGGACAGTGGATACCAATGAGCAGTTCTTC. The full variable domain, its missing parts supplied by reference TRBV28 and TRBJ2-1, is DVKVTQSSRYLVKRTGEKVFLECVQDMDHENMFWYRQDPGLGLRLIYFSYDVKMKEKGDIPEGYSVSREKKERFSLILESASTNQTSMYLCASSSGTVDTNEQFFGPGTRLTVL.

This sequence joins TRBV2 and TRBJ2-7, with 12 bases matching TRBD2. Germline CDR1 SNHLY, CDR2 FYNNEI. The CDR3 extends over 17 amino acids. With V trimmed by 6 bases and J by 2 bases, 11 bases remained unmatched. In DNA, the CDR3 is TGTGCCAGCAGCGCCCGGACTAGCGGGGTGGCTGCCTACGAGCAGTACTTC. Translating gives CASSARTSGVAAYEQYF.

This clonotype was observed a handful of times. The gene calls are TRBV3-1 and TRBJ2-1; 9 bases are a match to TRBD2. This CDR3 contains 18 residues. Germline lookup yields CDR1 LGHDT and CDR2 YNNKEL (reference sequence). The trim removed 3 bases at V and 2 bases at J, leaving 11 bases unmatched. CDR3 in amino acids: CASSHEFSREGPYNEQFF. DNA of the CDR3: TGTGCCAGCAGCCACGAGTTTTCGCGGGAGGGCCCCTACAATGAGCAGTTCTTC.

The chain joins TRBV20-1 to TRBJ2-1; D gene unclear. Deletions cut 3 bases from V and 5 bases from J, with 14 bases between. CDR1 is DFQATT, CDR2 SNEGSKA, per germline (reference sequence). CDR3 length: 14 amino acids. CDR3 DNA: TGCAGTGCTAGCCTCAGGATTTTACACAATGAGCAGTTCTTC. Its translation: CSASLRILHNEQFF.

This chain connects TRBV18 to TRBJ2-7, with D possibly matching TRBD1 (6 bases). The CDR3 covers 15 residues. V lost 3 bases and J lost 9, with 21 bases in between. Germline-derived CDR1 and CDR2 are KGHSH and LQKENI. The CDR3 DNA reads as TGTGCCAGCTCACCCCTAGAGGGGAAACAGGGTACGCAGTACTTC. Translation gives CASSPLEGKQGTQYF.

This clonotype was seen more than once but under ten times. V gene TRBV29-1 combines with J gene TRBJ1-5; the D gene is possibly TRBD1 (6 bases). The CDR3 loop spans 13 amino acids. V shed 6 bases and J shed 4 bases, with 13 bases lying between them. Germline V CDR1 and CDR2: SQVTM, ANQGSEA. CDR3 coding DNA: TGCAGCGTCGCGGGACACCCTAATCAGCCCCAGCATTTT. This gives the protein CSVAGHPNQPQHF.

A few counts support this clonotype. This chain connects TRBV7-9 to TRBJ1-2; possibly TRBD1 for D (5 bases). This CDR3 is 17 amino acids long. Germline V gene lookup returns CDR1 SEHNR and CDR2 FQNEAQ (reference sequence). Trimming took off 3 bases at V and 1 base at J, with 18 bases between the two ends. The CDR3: CASSFPPGTTVNYGYTF. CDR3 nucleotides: TGTGCCAGCAGCTTCCCTCCCGGTACGACAGTTAACTATGGCTACACCTTC.

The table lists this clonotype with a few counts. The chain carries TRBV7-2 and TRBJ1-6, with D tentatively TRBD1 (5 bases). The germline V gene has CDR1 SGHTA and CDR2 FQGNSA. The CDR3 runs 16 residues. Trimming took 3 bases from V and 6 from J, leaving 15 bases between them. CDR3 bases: TGTACCAGCAGCTTTAAACCGGGACGGCCTAATTCACCCCTCCACTTT. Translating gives CTSSFKPGRPNSPLHF.

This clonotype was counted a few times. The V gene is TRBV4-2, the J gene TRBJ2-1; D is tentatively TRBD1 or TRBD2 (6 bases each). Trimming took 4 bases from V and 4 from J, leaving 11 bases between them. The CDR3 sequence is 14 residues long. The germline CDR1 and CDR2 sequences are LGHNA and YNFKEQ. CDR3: CASSPGAQYNEQFF. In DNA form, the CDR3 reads TGTGCCAGCAGCCCGGGGGCACAGTACAATGAGCAGTTCTTC.

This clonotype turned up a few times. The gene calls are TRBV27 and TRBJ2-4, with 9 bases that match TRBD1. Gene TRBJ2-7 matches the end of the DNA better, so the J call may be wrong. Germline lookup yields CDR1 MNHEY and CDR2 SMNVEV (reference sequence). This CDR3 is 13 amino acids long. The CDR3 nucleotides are TGTGCCAGCAGGGGGACAGGGCTTGGCGAGCAGTACTTC. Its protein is CASRGTGLGEQYF.

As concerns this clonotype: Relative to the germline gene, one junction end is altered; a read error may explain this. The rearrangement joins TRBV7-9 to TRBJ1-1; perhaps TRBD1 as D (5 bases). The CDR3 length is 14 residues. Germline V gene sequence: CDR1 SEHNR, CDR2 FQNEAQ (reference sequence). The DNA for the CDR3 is TGTGCCAGCAGCTTGCACATACTAGGGGCTGAAGTTTTCTTT. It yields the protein CASSLHILGAEVFF.

DNA of the CDR3: TGTGCCAGCAGTGAATATAGGGGGTACAATGAGCAGTTCTTC. Translation: CASSEYRGYNEQFF. The chain joins TRBV6-1 to TRBJ2-1, with D maybe TRBD1 (6 bases). Germline assignment: CDR1 MNHNS and CDR2 SASEGT. V gave up 2 bases and J gave up 4 bases, with 9 bases separating them. The CDR3 length is 14 residues.

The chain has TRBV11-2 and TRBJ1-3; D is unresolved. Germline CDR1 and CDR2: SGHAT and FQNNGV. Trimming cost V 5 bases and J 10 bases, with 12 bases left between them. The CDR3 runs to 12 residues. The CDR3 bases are TGTGCCAGCAGCCCCGTCGGGAGTACCATATATTTT. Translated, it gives CASSPVGSTIYF.

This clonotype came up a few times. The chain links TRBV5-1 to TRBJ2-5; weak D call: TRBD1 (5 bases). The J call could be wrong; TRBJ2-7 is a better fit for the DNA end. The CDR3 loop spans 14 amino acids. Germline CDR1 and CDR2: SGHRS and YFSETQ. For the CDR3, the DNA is TGCGCCAGCAGCTTTTGGGGCCTTACCTACGAGCAGTACTTC. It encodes CASSFWGLTYEQYF.

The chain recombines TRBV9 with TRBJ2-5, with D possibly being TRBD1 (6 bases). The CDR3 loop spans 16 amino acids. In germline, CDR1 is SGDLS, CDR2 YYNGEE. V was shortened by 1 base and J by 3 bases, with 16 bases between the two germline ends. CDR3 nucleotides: TGTGCCAGCAGCGTATCTGGGGGCGCGTTCGAAGAGACCCAGTACTTC. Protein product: CASSVSGGAFEETQYF.